This T cell receptor beta chain was captured by sequencing in a study of blood T cell repertoires in COVID-19. Study-wide background: Nucleic acid was either cDNA or gDNA, and it came from T cells, B-cell-depleted T cells, or PBMCs.

The CDR3 totals 19 residues. Trimming cost V 4 bases and J 6 bases; bases outside gene matches: 14. The germline CDR1 and CDR2 sequences are SGDLS and YYNGEE. The assay was immunoSEQ multiplex PCR, and TCRdb's table has in-frame clones only and misses some. In the table there are about 320,000 clones, 70% to 90% of which are singletons. The TCR originated in a human donor in a cohort sampled during active COVID-19. The rearrangement links TRBV9 to TRBJ2-3; 16 positions agree with TRBD2. The material sequenced was peripheral blood. The DNA of the CDR3 is TGTGCCAGCAGCCTCGCCAGCGGGACTAGCGGGGGGGCGCGGGATACGCAGTATTTT. Protein product: CASSLASGTSGGARDTQYF. The whole variable domain, filled in from reference TRBV9 and TRBJ2-3, reads DSGVTQTPKHLITATGQRVTLRCSPRSGDLSVYWYQQSLDQGLQFLIQYYNGEERAKGNILERFSAQQFPDLHSELNLSSLELGDSALYFCASSLASGTSGGARDTQYFGPGTRLTVL.